This is a list of T cell receptor beta chains from one sample in a study of T cells after yellow fever vaccination. MiXCR was run by TCRdb on the 5' RACE reads, yielding one entry per CDR3 protein. Counted here are roughly 9,300 distinct CDR3 sequences, around 5% occurring once; the ten biggest clones make up 1.5% to 2%. The sequences come from PBMCs, either bulk or a sorted T-cell subset (CD4+, CD8+, memory, or dextramer-sorted; not recorded which), collected roughly 15 days after the first yellow fever vaccination. These receptor sequences come from a man younger than 35 who received the YFV17D yellow fever vaccine. Both conserved end residues are part of each CDR3. A D gene is named only where the DNA matches it firmly. Where a row states a size, it is once, few, many or the class of an expanded clone; other rows omit it.

V gene	D gene	J gene	clone size	CDR3 protein	CDR3 DNA
TRBV19	-	TRBJ2-3	many	CASSIGATDTQYF	TGTGCCAGTAGTATAGGGGCTACCGATACGCAGTATTTT
TRBV5-6	TRBD2	TRBJ2-1	medium-sized	CASSGVAGDSYNEQFF	TGTGCCAGCAGCGGGGTGGCGGGGGACTCCTACAATGAGCAGTTCTTC
TRBV2	-	TRBJ2-2	few	CASTQENTGELFF	TGTGCCAGCACACAAGAGAACACCGGGGAGCTGTTTTTT
TRBV7-2	-	TRBJ2-6	many	CASTYWGSGANVLTF	TGTGCCAGCACCTATTGGGGGTCTGGGGCCAACGTCCTGACTTTC
TRBV10-3	-	TRBJ1-4	medium-sized	CAISATMDGGKLFF	TGTGCCATCAGCGCGACAATGGACGGTGGGAAACTGTTTTTT
TRBV20-1	-	TRBJ1-1	many	CSAPVGGSYTEAFF	TGCAGTGCGCCGGTTGGGGGCTCGTACACTGAAGCTTTCTTT
TRBV3-1	TRBD2	TRBJ2-5	-	CACTQGATSGGEYQETQYF	TGTGCCTGCACCCAAGGTGCGACTAGCGGGGGGGAGTACCAAGAGACCCAGTACTTC
TRBV6-1	-	TRBJ1-6	many	CASRDHPGLNSPLHF	TGTGCCAGCAGAGACCACCCCGGTCTAAATTCACCCCTCCACTTT
TRBV6-5	-	TRBJ2-1	medium-sized	CASRLGSGRGNNEQFF	TGTGCCAGCAGACTCGGGTCGGGACGGGGGAACAATGAGCAGTTCTTC
TRBV4-2	-	TRBJ2-1	medium-sized	CASRNGRSSYNEQFF	TGTGCCAGCAGAAATGGCAGGAGCTCCTACAATGAGCAGTTCTTC
TRBV7-8	-	TRBJ2-3	medium-sized	CASSPRVGVTQYF	TGTGCCAGCAGCCCCCGGGTGGGGGTGACGCAGTATTTT
TRBV7-9	TRBD1	TRBJ1-5	medium-sized	CASSPLLGQGSNQPQHF	TGTGCCAGCAGCCCCCTGTTAGGACAGGGAAGCAATCAGCCCCAGCATTTT
TRBV15	-	TRBJ2-3	many	CATSTPWGADTQYF	TGTGCCACCAGCACCCCGTGGGGGGCAGATACGCAGTATTTT
TRBV5-1	TRBD1	TRBJ2-1	medium-sized	CASSARGQGNNEQFF	TGCGCCAGCAGCGCGCGGGGACAGGGGAACAATGAGCAGTTCTTC
TRBV4-3	-	TRBJ2-5	many	CASSQGPGAGQETQYF	TGCGCCAGCAGCCAGGGCCCCGGGGCAGGGCAAGAGACCCAGTACTTC
TRBV7-2	-	TRBJ2-5	many	CASSTTGLETQYF	TGTGCCAGCAGTACTACAGGCTTGGAGACCCAGTACTTC
TRBV9	-	TRBJ2-2	medium-sized	CASSVAVGSTGELFF	TGTGCCAGCAGCGTAGCCGTGGGAAGCACCGGGGAGCTGTTTTTT
TRBV3-1	TRBD2	TRBJ2-7	many	CASSHGGGSDEQYF	TGTGCCAGCAGCCACGGCGGGGGGTCGGACGAGCAGTACTTC
TRBV4-1	-	TRBJ2-1	many	CASSQETGRAEQFF	TGCGCCAGCAGCCAAGAGACAGGGAGGGCTGAGCAGTTCTTC
TRBV28	-	TRBJ1-5	many	CASSSPRGHLRNQPQHF	TGTGCCAGCAGCTCACCCAGGGGTCACCTCAGAAATCAGCCCCAGCATTTT
TRBV4-3	-	TRBJ2-2	many	CASSQGSPSTGELFF	TGCGCCAGCAGCCAAGGCTCCCCGAGTACCGGGGAGCTGTTTTTT
TRBV7-2	-	TRBJ2-7	many	CASSGGAKDEQYF	TGTGCCAGCAGCGGGGGGGCCAAGGACGAGCAGTACTTC
TRBV5-1	-	TRBJ2-2	-	CASSSGLASWELFF	TGCGCCAGCAGCTCCGGGCTAGCCTCCTGGGAGCTGTTTTTT
TRBV7-8	-	TRBJ2-7	medium-sized	CASSEGPSYEQYF	TGTGCCAGCAGCGAGGGACCCTCCTACGAGCAGTACTTC
TRBV12-3/TRBV12-4	-	TRBJ1-2	many	CASSLASGPHGYTF	TGTGCCAGCAGTTTAGCATCGGGGCCCCATGGCTACACCTTC
TRBV5-8	-	TRBJ1-1	few	CASSSGPGLGGAFF	TGTGCCAGCAGCTCCGGGCCAGGGCTGGGGGGAGCTTTCTTT
TRBV6-5	TRBD2	TRBJ2-7	-	CASSTTSGFYEQYF	TGTGCCAGCAGTACCACTAGCGGATTCTACGAGCAGTACTTC
TRBV20-1	TRBD1	TRBJ1-2	many	CSATSGTGSGYTF	TGCAGTGCTACATCCGGGACAGGATCCGGCTACACCTTC
TRBV6-6	-	TRBJ1-2	many	CASGLGINYGYTF	TGTGCCAGCGGTTTAGGGATTAACTATGGCTACACCTTC